This entry lists 31 T cell receptor beta chains sequenced from one sample in a study of quantifying T cell responses using KT2 cells. Overall study context: Reverse transcription used primers in the TCR alpha and beta constant regions.

Each cDNA got a UMI-containing oligo ligated at its 3' end. An equimolar mix of RC1.1 and RC1.2 primed the beta chain across TRBC1 and TRBC2. MiXCR was run by TCRdb on the UMI-ligation and nested PCR reads, yielding one entry per CDR3 protein. The sample has approximately 41,000 distinct CDR3 sequences; approximately 17% are singletons. Sequencing was done on a sample of PBMCs spiked with cells of the T cell clone KT2. Receptors originate from a human donor.

This chain joins TRBV4-1 and TRBJ2-2; no reliable D call. V lost 0 bases, J lost 10 bases, and 15 bases lay in between. The germline V gene has CDR1 MGHRA and CDR2 YSYEKL. The CDR3 spans 15 residues. CDR3 residues: CASSQDASLPLELFF. In DNA form, the CDR3 reads TGCGCCAGCAGCCAAGATGCCAGCCTCCCCCTGGAGCTGTTTTTT.

This clonotype occurred a few times. This rearrangement joins TRBV27 to TRBJ2-7; 10 bases map to TRBD2. The CDR3 covers 14 residues. The J segment lost 4 bases and the V segment lost 4 bases, leaving 4 bases of the junction unmatched. Germline V gene lookup returns CDR1 MNHEY and CDR2 SMNVEV (reference sequence). The CDR3 region has the DNA TGTGCCAGCAGTTCTAGCGGGAGTTCGTACGAGCAGTACTTC. Protein sequence: CASSSSGSSYEQYF.

The rearrangement joins TRBV13 to TRBJ2-1, with 10 bases identical to TRBD2. From germline, CDR1 is PRHDT and CDR2 FYEKMQ (reference sequence). J gave up 4 bases and V 4 bases, and 10 bases lay outside the gene matches. This CDR3 is built from 17 residues. CDR3 loop: CASSSYLAGEPYNEQFF. The CDR3 DNA is TGTGCCAGCAGCTCGTACCTAGCGGGAGAGCCATACAATGAGCAGTTCTTC.

The genes are TRBV4-1 and TRBJ2-7; D is uncertain. Trimming took off 4 bases at V and 0 bases at J, with 16 bases between the two ends. CDR1 is MGHRA and CDR2 is YSYEKL in the germline V gene. The CDR3 sequence is 16 residues long. The DNA for the CDR3 is TGCGCCAGCAGCCCCTTTATCGCGGTACCCTCCTACGAGCAGTACTTC. Translated, it gives CASSPFIAVPSYEQYF.

This clonotype was picked up a small number of times. The chain uses TRBV6-6 and TRBJ2-3; TRBD1 matches at 10 bases. Germline lookup yields CDR1 MNHNY and CDR2 SVGAGI (reference sequence). Germline trimming cut 8 bases from V and 3 bases from J; bases unmatched to any gene: 8. The CDR3 sequence is 15 residues long. CDR3 bases: TGTGCCAGCGGCTCCCGGGACAGGGGAACAGATACGCAGTATTTT. It specifies CASGSRDRGTDTQYF.

DNA for the CDR3: TGTGCCAGCAGCTTAGAATACGAGCAGTACTTC. It is translated as CASSLEYEQYF. This chain links TRBV11-3 with TRBJ2-7; D is uncertain. The CDR3 runs 11 residues. Germline-derived CDR1 and CDR2 are SGHNT and YENEEA. V was clipped by 0 bases and J by 4 bases, with 1 base between them.

This clonotype was counted only a few times. The chain recombines TRBV7-8 with TRBJ2-1; D gene uncertain. V shed 8 bases and J shed 8 bases, with 10 bases lying between them. Germline CDR1 SGHVS, CDR2 FQNEAQ. The CDR3 is 11 residues long. For the CDR3, the DNA is TGTGCCAGCGCCTTACGGGATGAGCAGTTCTTC. Translation: CASALRDEQFF.

This clonotype was seen a few times. V and J are TRBV5-6 and TRBJ2-1; the match to TRBD2 covers 9 bases. Germline CDR1 SGHDT, CDR2 YYEEEE. J was trimmed by 8 bases and V by 4 bases; bases with no gene match: 10. The CDR3 has 15 residues. CDR3 loop: CASSPGLAWGDEQFF. DNA for the CDR3: TGTGCCAGCAGCCCGGGACTAGCTTGGGGGGATGAGCAGTTCTTC.

This clonotype was seen a single time. This chain connects TRBV12-3 or TRBV12-4 to TRBJ1-2; TRBD1 matches 7 bases. This CDR3 comprises 15 residues. Losses at the gene ends were 3 bases for V and 0 bases for J; bases not matched to a gene: 4. This CDR3 reads CASSFRQGANYGYTF. The CDR3 DNA sequence: TGTGCCAGCAGTTTCCGGCAGGGGGCTAACTATGGCTACACCTTC.

This clonotype was seen more than once but under ten times. This rearrangement joins TRBV7-9 to TRBJ2-7, with 14 bases fitting TRBD2. V was pared by 5 bases and J by 4 bases, with 4 bases of the junction left unmatched. CDR1 is SEHNR and CDR2 is FQNEAQ in the germline V gene (reference sequence). The CDR3 spans 15 residues. In nucleotides, the CDR3 is TGTGCCAGCAGCCCTCGACTAGCGGGAGGGTACGAGCAGTACTTC. Protein sequence: CASSPRLAGGYEQYF.

This clonotype was found once. The rearrangement joins TRBV7-3 to TRBJ1-6; TRBD1 matches at 7 bases. After removal of 2 bases from V and 3 bases from J, the junction contained 22 bases not matched to a gene. Looked up from germline, CDR1 is SGHTA and CDR2 is FQGTGA. CDR3 size: 22 residues. CDR3 DNA sequence: TGTGCCAGCAGCTTAGCCTCGTCAGAAGACAGGGTTCCGTCCATCTATAATTCACCCCTCCACTTT. Its translation: CASSLASSEDRVPSIYNSPLHF.

This clonotype was counted only a few times. The chain links TRBV11-2 to TRBJ1-5, with TRBD1 as a possible D gene (5 bases). Per the germline V gene, CDR1 is SGHAT and CDR2 is FQNNGV. Trimming shortened V by 5 bases and J by 11 bases, and 13 bases separated the two germline ends. The CDR3 spans 12 residues. The CDR3, as DNA: TGTGCCAGCAGCCGCCAGGGATCGGCCCAGCATTTT. This translates into CASSRQGSAQHF.

This chain joins TRBV2 and TRBJ2-1; possibly TRBD1 or TRBD2 for D (5 bases each). V gave up 3 bases and J gave up 5 bases, with 8 bases separating them. CDR1 and CDR2 from the germline V gene are SNHLY and FYNNEI. The CDR3 contains 13 residues. Here the CDR3 reads CASSDGTNNEQFF. CDR3 nucleotides: TGTGCCAGCAGTGATGGGACCAACAATGAGCAGTTCTTC.

The rearrangement uses TRBV18 and TRBJ2-3; TRBD2 matches 12 bases. Germline-derived CDR1 and CDR2 are KGHSH and LQKENI. The CDR3 sequence is 16 residues long. V shed 0 bases, J shed 4 bases, and the junction held 2 bases outside the gene matches. CDR3: CASSPPASGGADTQYF. The CDR3 DNA reads TGTGCCAGCTCACCACCTGCTAGCGGGGGGGCAGATACGCAGTATTTT. The full variable domain, in which reference TRBV18 and TRBJ2-3 provide the parts outside the CDR3, is NAGVMQNPRHLVRRRGQEARLRCSPMKGHSHVYWYRQLPEEGLKFMVYLQKENIIDESGMPKERFSAEFPKEGPSILRIQQVVRGDSAAYFCASSPPASGGADTQYFGPGTRLTVL.

This clonotype was observed a handful of times. The CDR3 spells CASSPRLVDTQYF. As DNA, the CDR3 is TGTGCCAGCAGTCCCCGACTAGTAGATACGCAGTATTTT. The chain employs TRBV6-6 and TRBJ2-3; a weak D match, TRBD2 (6 bases). The CDR3 has 13 residues. Looked up from germline, CDR1 is MNHNY and CDR2 is SVGAGI (reference sequence). Trimming took off 5 bases at V and 5 bases at J, with 11 bases between the two ends.

The V and J genes are TRBV7-9 and TRBJ1-5; D might be TRBD1 (6 bases). V lost 1 base and J lost 2, with 12 bases in between. Germline V lookup: CDR1 SEHNR, CDR2 FQNEAQ (reference sequence). The CDR3 sequence is 16 residues long. The CDR3, as DNA: TGTGCCAGCAGCTTAGGCGGCAGGGGCGGCAATCAGCCCCAGCATTTT. Translation: CASSLGGRGGNQPQHF. Drawing the rest from reference TRBV7-9 and TRBJ1-5, the complete variable domain is DTGVSQNPRHKITKRGQNVTFRCDPISEHNRLYWYRQTLGQGPEFLTYFQNEAQLEKSRLLSDRFSAERPKGSFSTLEIQRTEQGDSAMYLCASSLGGRGGNQPQHFGDGTRLSIL.

This chain joins TRBV19 and TRBJ2-1; 7 bases fit TRBD1. From germline, CDR1 is LNHDA and CDR2 SQIVND (reference sequence). V lost 6 bases to trimming and J lost 0 bases; unmatched junction nucleotides: 2. This CDR3 is built from 14 residues. The CDR3 DNA reads as TGTGCCAGTAGCCGGGACAGCTCCTACAATGAGCAGTTCTTC. Its protein product is CASSRDSSYNEQFF.

This clonotype came up a few times. The rearrangement joins TRBV5-1 to TRBJ1-1; D is perhaps TRBD1 (5 bases). The germline V and J ends were trimmed by 0 bases and 0 bases, with 18 bases remaining between them. Looked up from germline, CDR1 is SGHRS and CDR2 is YFSETQ. This CDR3 spans 18 amino acids. The CDR3 coding sequence is TGCGCCAGCAGCTTGGGGGGCGGCACTGGGGGTCTGAACACTGAAGCTTTCTTT. Amino acid sequence: CASSLGGGTGGLNTEAFF. The full variable domain, in which reference TRBV5-1 and TRBJ1-1 provide the parts outside the CDR3, is KAGVTQTPRYLIKTRGQQVTLSCSPISGHRSVSWYQQTPGQGLQFLFEYFSETQRNKGNFPGRFSGRQFSNSRSEMNVSTLELGDSALYLCASSLGGGTGGLNTEAFFGQGTRLTVV.

The chain is built from TRBV7-9 and TRBJ1-1, with D possibly being TRBD1 (6 bases). Germline-derived CDR1 and CDR2 are SEHNR and FQNEAQ (reference sequence). This CDR3 contains 14 residues. V shed 7 bases and J shed 5 bases, with 17 bases lying between them. In DNA form, the CDR3 reads TGTGCCAGCACCCCGAGGAACAGGGTGACTGAAGCTTTCTTT. Encoded protein: CASTPRNRVTEAFF. Complete variable domain (other parts from reference TRBV7-9 and TRBJ1-1): DTGVSQNPRHKITKRGQNVTFRCDPISEHNRLYWYRQTLGQGPEFLTYFQNEAQLEKSRLLSDRFSAERPKGSFSTLEIQRTEQGDSAMYLCASTPRNRVTEAFFGQGTRLTVV.

Ten or more counts support this clonotype. Sequence at one end of the junction differs from germline and may be a read error. The V gene is TRBV11-2, the J gene TRBJ2-1; 10 bases map to TRBD1. This CDR3 has 11 amino acids. CDR1 and CDR2 (germline): SGHAT, FQNNGV. The CDR3 DNA is TGTGCCAGCAGCTTAGCTGGACAGGGGGTCTTC. Its translation: CASSLAGQGVF.

As to this clonotype: Because the CDR3 is missing its conserved closing phenylalanine or tryptophan, this is likely a read error. The V and J genes are TRBV11-3 and TRBJ2-5; possible D gene TRBD1, 7 bases. CDR3 length: 14 amino acids. Germline CDR1 SGHNT, CDR2 YENEEA. Trimming removed 5 bases at V and 5 bases at J, with 15 bases between. This CDR3 is CASSRRQGGETQYL. DNA of the CDR3: TGTGCCAGCAGCCGAAGACAGGGAGGCGAGACCCAGTACTTA.

This clonotype has more than one count but fewer than ten. This chain joins TRBV7-6 and TRBJ1-2; D is perhaps TRBD1 (5 bases). The V gene's germline CDR1 is SGHVS and CDR2 FNYEAQ. The length of the CDR3 is 13 residues. The V end lost 1 base, the J end lost 6 bases, and 9 bases lay between the germline ends. The CDR3 region has the DNA TGTGCCAGCAGCTTAGGGGGGACCGATGGCTACACCTTC. Protein: CASSLGGTDGYTF. Supplemented by reference TRBV7-6 and TRBJ1-2, the full variable domain reads GAGVSQSPRYKVTKRGQDVALRCDPISGHVSLYWYRQALGQGPEFLTYFNYEAQQDKSGLPNDRFSAERPEGSISTLTIQRTEQRDSAMYRCASSLGGTDGYTFGSGTRLTVV.

The table lists this clonotype with many counts. The CDR3 is CASSSPGLAGGQSTDTQYF. CDR3 DNA: TGTGCCAGCAGCTCTCCGGGACTAGCGGGGGGGCAGAGCACAGATACGCAGTATTTT. The chain employs TRBV7-9 and TRBJ2-3; 16 positions agree with TRBD2. The CDR3 has 19 residues. V dropped 4 bases and J dropped 0; count of bases not matched to a gene: 7. Germline-derived CDR1 and CDR2 are SEHNR and FQNEAQ (reference sequence). The full variable domain, in which reference TRBV7-9 and TRBJ2-3 provide the parts outside the CDR3, is DTGVSQNPRHKITKRGQNVTFRCDPISEHNRLYWYRQTLGQGPEFLTYFQNEAQLEKSRLLSDRFSAERPKGSFSTLEIQRTEQGDSAMYLCASSSPGLAGGQSTDTQYFGPGTRLTVL.

This chain uses TRBV6-5 with TRBJ1-1; possibly TRBD1 for D (6 bases). The CDR3 totals 14 residues. V shed 4 bases and J shed 1 base, with 10 bases lying between them. Germline CDR1 is MNHEY and CDR2 is SVGAGI. The CDR3 nucleotides read TGTGCCAGCAGTTCCCAACAGGGGAACACTGAAGCTTTCTTT. It is translated as CASSSQQGNTEAFF.

This clonotype was observed at least ten times. The chain couples TRBV20-1 to TRBJ1-6; D possibly corresponds to TRBD1 (5 bases). V was pared by 3 bases and J by 6 bases, with 15 bases between. CDR1 DFQATT and CDR2 SNEGSKA come from the germline V gene (reference sequence). The CDR3 has 15 amino acids. For the CDR3, the DNA is TGCAGTGCTAGCGCCGACAGCTTAAGTAATTCACCCCTCCACTTT. Translation gives CSASADSLSNSPLHF.

The genes are TRBV6-6 and TRBJ1-6; D ambiguous. The CDR3 loop spans 14 amino acids. Looked up from germline, CDR1 is MNHNY and CDR2 is SVGAGI (reference sequence). Trimming shortened V by 5 bases and J by 10 bases, and 15 bases separated the two germline ends. CDR3 DNA: TGTGCCAGCAGTCTCTATGGGCTCGGATCACCCCTCCACTTT. This encodes CASSLYGLGSPLHF.

The table lists this clonotype with a few counts. The rearrangement links TRBV7-2 to TRBJ2-7; perhaps TRBD2 as D (5 bases). CDR1 is SGHTA and CDR2 is FQGNSA in the germline V gene. The CDR3 extends over 15 amino acids. V lost 5 bases and J lost 7, with 21 bases in between. The CDR3 loop reads CASSPGGRCGREQYF. CDR3 nucleotide sequence: TGTGCCAGCAGCCCCGGAGGCAGGTGCGGGCGAGAGCAGTACTTC.

This clonotype was found a few times. J is TRBJ2-1 and V is TRBV7-2; possibly TRBD1 or TRBD2 for D (5 bases each). Deletions cut 5 bases from V and 4 bases from J, with 15 bases between. The CDR3 contains 15 residues. Looked up from germline, CDR1 is SGHTA and CDR2 is FQGNSA. CDR3 loop: CASSPGADIYNEQFF. CDR3 coding DNA: TGTGCCAGCAGCCCCGGGGCAGATATATACAATGAGCAGTTCTTC.

The genes are TRBV7-2 and TRBJ1-3; D might be TRBD1 (6 bases). The germline CDR1 and CDR2 sequences are SGHTA and FQGNSA. The V and J ends lost 4 bases and 0 bases respectively, with 10 bases between them. This CDR3 is built from 15 residues. CDR3 bases: TGTGCCAGCAGCTCTACAGGGAACTCTGGAAACACCATATATTTT. This sequence encodes CASSSTGNSGNTIYF.

This clonotype turned up a few times. V and J are TRBV2 and TRBJ2-3, with 11 positions matching TRBD2. Trimming removed 5 bases from V and 5 bases from J; junction bases left unmatched: 6. This CDR3 region has 15 residues. CDR1 is SNHLY and CDR2 is FYNNEI in the germline V gene. CDR3 amino acids: CASSSTSGSLDTQYF. CDR3 DNA: TGTGCCAGCAGTTCTACTAGCGGGAGTTTAGATACGCAGTATTTT.

This clonotype was counted only a few times. V usage is TRBV4-2 and J usage is TRBJ2-5; D uncertain. The V gene's germline CDR1 is LGHNA and CDR2 YNFKEQ. With 3 bases removed from V and 2 bases from J, the gap between germline ends came to 7 bases. There are 13 residues in the CDR3. The DNA of the CDR3 is TGTGCCAGCAGCCATAGGGAACAAGAGACCCAGTACTTC. Protein product: CASSHREQETQYF.